The sequence of this TCR beta chain was determined in a study of CD8+CD57+ T cells in acquired aplastic anemia. The overall study: Each DNA sample taken from sorted CD4+ and CD8+ cells came to approximately 3 ug on average. Study-level findings and limits: Researchers reported that CD8+ Simpson's diversity was not significantly different in patients versus controls. Patients and controls turned out to have approximately 29 CD8+ CDR3 sequences in common.

On this clonotype itself: What it binds is unknown.

This CDR3 has 22 amino acids. Germline-derived CDR1 and CDR2 are SNHLY and FYNNEI. V shed 2 bases and J 6 bases; nucleotides not matched to a gene: 28. TCR beta VDJ and CDR3 were profiled, and genomic DNA was the template. A single record per CDR3 protein comes from TCRdb applying MiXCR to the reads. The sample shows about 190,000 distinct CDR3 sequences, under 70% of them seen only once. The chain couples TRBV2 to TRBJ1-5, with 7 bases identical to TRBD1. This clonotype was obtained from a human donor with severe aplastic anemia or a healthy control (not recorded which). The sequenced sample consisted of sorted CD4+, CD8+, or CD8+CD57+ T cells (not recorded which) from PBMCs. The CDR3 DNA sequence: TGTGCCAGCAGTGAAAGGGGGGGACAGAGCCGTTTCAACTTTCAGGAGGGTCAGCCCCAGCATTTT. Its translation: CASSERGGQSRFNFQEGQPQHF.